The rows below give T cell receptor beta chains drawn from one sample of a study of cytomegalovirus exposure and HLA in healthy donors. Sequencing was performed with immunoSEQ multiplex PCR; in TCRdb, only in-frame clones are kept and a portion is missing. The sample shows around 200,000 clones, roughly 76% of them seen only once. Sequenced sample: PBMCs. Source of these receptors: a man in his forties in good health and CMV-seropositive. Both conserved end residues are part of each CDR3. D genes are given only for firm matches. Expanded clones are given a class, and other clones once, few, many or no size at all.

>TRBJ1-2|14|TRBD1|TRBV6-5|few
TGTGCCACCAGGTCGGGGACAGCGGTCTATGGCTACACCTTC
CATRSGTAVYGYTF
>TRBJ2-1|14|-|TRBV19|-
TGTGCCAGTAGTATAGATCTGGGAGCGGTTGAGCAGTTCTTC
CASSIDLGAVEQFF
>TRBJ1-1|15|TRBD1|TRBV7-9|-
TGTGCCAGCAGCTTAGATGGACAGGTGAACACTGAAGCTTTCTTT
CASSLDGQVNTEAFF
>TRBJ2-5|15|-|TRBV7-8|-
TGTGCCAGCACCCCTGGGGAAGGGGGGGTAGAGACCCAGTACTTC
CASTPGEGGVETQYF
>TRBJ2-7|15|TRBD2|TRBV5-4|-
TGTGCCAGCAGCTCACTAGCGGGGGGACTCTACGAGCAGTACTTC
CASSSLAGGLYEQYF
>TRBJ2-1|11|-|TRBV6-1|-
TGTGCAGCCCCCCGGAGGGGTGAGCAGTTCTTC
CAAPRRGEQFF
>TRBJ2-5|14|-|TRBV6-1|-
TGTGCCAGCAATGTGGACTCAGCCGTGGAGACCCAGTACTTC
CASNVDSAVETQYF
>TRBJ2-2|14|TRBD2|TRBV6-1|-
TGTGCCAGCAGGGGGGGACTAAACACCGGGGAGCTGTTTTTT
CASRGGLNTGELFF
>TRBJ2-7|13|-|TRBV13|-
TGTGCCAGCAGCTCGGATACGAGGGACGAGCAGTACTTC
CASSSDTRDEQYF
>TRBJ1-1|14|-|TRBV19|once
TGTGCCAGTAGTTGGTTCGCAGGGAACACTGAAGCTTTCTTT
CASSWFAGNTEAFF
>TRBJ1-4|14|-|TRBV11-1|-
TGTGCCAGCAGCCGGAGGCGGGGAAATGAAAAACTGTTTTTT
CASSRRRGNEKLFF
>TRBJ1-2|13|TRBD1|TRBV7-9|once
TGTGCCAGCACCCCGGGACAGGGTATAGGCTACACCTTC
CASTPGQGIGYTF
>TRBJ1-4|12|TRBD1|TRBV5-1|once
TGCGCCAGCAGCTACACAGGGGAAGGCCTGTTTTTT
CASSYTGEGLFF
>TRBJ2-3|15|-|TRBV28|-
TGTGCCAGCAGTTCGCGGGAACATGGTACAGATACGCAGTATTTT
CASSSREHGTDTQYF
>TRBJ2-3|16|-|TRBV5-4|-
TGTGCCAGCAGCTTGGACCAGAGGTCTTTCACAGATACGCAGTATTTT
CASSLDQRSFTDTQYF
>TRBJ2-3|14|TRBD1|TRBV28|few
TGTGCCAGCAGATTACAGGGGGCTCCAGATACGCAGTATTTT
CASRLQGAPDTQYF
>TRBJ2-7|15|TRBD1|TRBV4-3|-
TGCGCCAGCAGCCAAAGTCGGACAGGGAGCTACGAGCAGTACTTC
CASSQSRTGSYEQYF
>TRBJ1-5|14|TRBD1|TRBV10-3|-
TGTGCCATCTCTGGGCAGGGGGCAAATCAGCCCCAGCATTTT
CAISGQGANQPQHF
>TRBJ2-5|17|TRBD2|TRBV25-1|-
TGTGCCAGCAGTGGAGGGACTAGCGGGGGGCCCAAAGAGACCCAGTACTTC
CASSGGTSGGPKETQYF
>TRBJ1-2|14|TRBD1|TRBV10-2|-
TGCGCCAGTAAAACAGGGGGCGTTAACTATGGCTACACCTTC
CASKTGGVNYGYTF
>TRBJ1-1|17|TRBD1|TRBV29-1|-
TGCAGCGCCAAAATGAGTGGGACAGGGGGTGCGTACACTGAAGCTTTCTTT
CSAKMSGTGGAYTEAFF
>TRBJ1-2|15|TRBD1|TRBV14|-
TGTGCCAGCAGCCCGCATCCGAGGGCAGGGGGAGGCTACACCTTC
CASSPHPRAGGGYTF
>TRBJ2-1|12|TRBD2|TRBV6-5|once
TGTGCCAGCATTGCGGGGGGTAATGAGCAGTTCTTC
CASIAGGNEQFF
>TRBJ2-5|16|TRBD1|TRBV6-1|-
TGTGCCAGCAGTGCAGCCGGTCACCGGGACAGCCACTCGGAGTACTTC
CASSAAGHRDSHSEYF
>TRBJ2-3|17|-|TRBV4-1|-
TGCGCCAGCAGCCAAGAAAGGTTCGAGCGGGTGACAGATACGCAGTATTTT
CASSQERFERVTDTQYF
>TRBJ1-1|13|TRBD1|TRBV10-3|-
TGTGCCACTCTTACAGGGGCGAACACTGAAGCTTTCTTT
CATLTGANTEAFF
>TRBJ2-5|18|-|TRBV5-5|-
TGTGCCAGCAGCTTTGGGGGGCGGGGGTTGGCTACTGAGGAGACCCAGTACTTC
CASSFGGRGLATEETQYF
>TRBJ2-7|15|TRBD1|TRBV9|-
TGTGCCAGCAGCTTAGGGACAGGCCTCTCCTACGAGCAGTACTTC
CASSLGTGLSYEQYF
>TRBJ1-5|13|TRBD1|TRBV2|-
TGTGCCAGCCTGGGGGACAGTAATCAGCCCCAGCATTTT
CASLGDSNQPQHF
>TRBJ2-5|13|-|TRBV6-5|-
TGTGCCAGCAGTTACCTTCACCAAGAGACCCAGTACTTC
CASSYLHQETQYF
>TRBJ1-5|18|TRBD1|TRBV6-7|-
TGTGCCAGCAGTTGCCATCCGGGACAGCAATGCGGCAATCAGCCCCAGCATTTT
CASSCHPGQQCGNQPQHF
>TRBJ2-2|16|TRBD2|TRBV2|-
TGTGCCAGCAGTGTTACTAGCGGGAGAAGCGGCGGGGAGCTGTTTTTT
CASSVTSGRSGGELFF
>TRBJ2-5|11|-|TRBV11-2|-
TGTGCCAGCAGCTTCAGGGAGACCCAGTACTTC
CASSFRETQYF
>TRBJ2-6|15|TRBD1|TRBV6-5|-
TGTGCCAGCAGCATACAGGGGGCTGGGGCCAACGTCCTGACTTTC
CASSIQGAGANVLTF